The 21 T cell receptor beta chains below all came from one sample that was sequenced in a study of T-cell reconstitution after alpha-beta-depleted transplantation in children. The library targeted TCRbeta and was prepared with unique molecular identifiers. TCRdb reanalysed the PCR reads using MiXCR and keeps one entry per CDR3 protein. The table includes 490,000 or so distinct CDR3 sequences, about 12% detected once. Specimen: PBMCs from the stem cell graft donor, collected from the stem cell graft. These receptors were obtained from a human donor who donated a stem cell graft to a child with combined immunodeficiency.

V and J are TRBV12-3 or TRBV12-4 and TRBJ1-5; 8 positions match TRBD1. The trim removed 6 bases at V and 2 bases at J, leaving 15 bases unmatched. This CDR3 contains 18 residues. The CDR3 DNA sequence: TGTGCCAGCAGCCCCGTGAGCAGGGGGCTAATGGGCAATCAGCCCCAGCATTTT. It encodes CASSPVSRGLMGNQPQHF.

The chain joins TRBV10-3 to TRBJ2-3, with TRBD2 matching 8 bases. This CDR3 has 14 amino acids. Looked up from germline, CDR1 is ENHRY and CDR2 is SYGVKD. J lost 0 bases, V lost 10 bases, and 6 bases had no gene match. CDR3 sequence: CATLGGGSTDTQYF. CDR3 nucleotides: TGTGCCACCCTAGGCGGGGGGAGCACAGATACGCAGTATTTT.

The chain carries TRBV20-1 and TRBJ1-1; D not certain. The CDR3 loop spans 15 amino acids. V lost 0 bases and J 0 bases, leaving 11 bases between the germline ends. Germline V gene data show CDR1 as DFQATT and CDR2 as SNEGSKA (reference sequence). CDR3 in amino acids: CSARDLGRMNTEAFF. The CDR3, as DNA: TGCAGTGCTAGAGATTTGGGGAGAATGAACACTGAAGCTTTCTTT.

In its sample, this clonotype was seen many times. The V and J genes are TRBV27 and TRBJ2-7; D is ambiguous. The germline CDR1 and CDR2 sequences are MNHEY and SMNVEV (reference sequence). This CDR3 has 13 residues. V was shortened by 5 bases and J by 2 bases, with 10 bases between the two germline ends. CDR3 sequence: CASSPSYPYEQYF. The CDR3, as DNA: TGTGCCAGCAGTCCCTCCTATCCCTACGAGCAGTACTTC.

The genes are TRBV12-3 or TRBV12-4 and TRBJ2-3, with 15 positions matching TRBD2. J gave up 3 bases and V 6 bases, and 7 bases lay outside the gene matches. This CDR3 has 17 residues. The CDR3 region has the DNA TGTGCCAGCAGAAGGACTAGCGGGGGGGCCGGAACAGATACGCAGTATTTT. Translation: CASRRTSGGAGTDTQYF.

This clonotype has a count of ten or more. The V call is TRBV29-1, the J call TRBJ2-1; no clear D. Per the germline V gene, CDR1 is SQVTM and CDR2 is ANQGSEA. The CDR3 is 14 amino acids. The V gene lost 2 bases and the J gene lost 0 bases, with 8 bases spanning the gap. DNA for the CDR3: TGCAGCGTTGAACTACTGGGCTCCTACAATGAGCAGTTCTTC. This translates into CSVELLGSYNEQFF.

This clonotype was found many times. The chain joins TRBV12-3 or TRBV12-4 to TRBJ2-1; D not resolved. V gave up 4 bases and J gave up 7 bases, with 11 bases separating them. The CDR3 spans 13 residues. This CDR3 is CASSYLAVNEQFF. In DNA form, the CDR3 reads TGTGCCAGCAGTTATTTGGCTGTTAATGAGCAGTTCTTC.

The chain combines TRBV5-1 with TRBJ2-1, with TRBD2 identical over 11 bases. The CDR3 has 16 residues. Looked up from germline, CDR1 is SGHRS and CDR2 is YFSETQ. V shed 4 bases, J shed 4 bases, and the junction held 7 bases outside the gene matches. In nucleotides, the CDR3 is TGCGCCAGCAGCCCCACGGGACTAGCGGTATACAATGAGCAGTTCTTC. Amino acids: CASSPTGLAVYNEQFF.

The chain combines TRBV7-2 with TRBJ1-4; 7 bases agree with TRBD1. Germline V gene sequence: CDR1 SGHTA, CDR2 FQGNSA. J gave up 8 bases and V 6 bases, and 9 bases lay outside the gene matches. CDR3 length: 14 residues. CDR3 in amino acids: CASRPPGQPEKLFF. Here the CDR3 DNA reads TGTGCCAGCAGACCACCGGGACAGCCAGAAAAACTGTTTTTT.

In its sample, this clonotype was seen a few times. The chain employs TRBV29-1 and TRBJ2-1; the D is unclear. This CDR3 spans 16 amino acids. Trimming pared 4 bases from V and 4 bases from J, leaving 20 bases between. The germline gives CDR1 SQVTM, CDR2 ANQGSEA. CDR3 loop: CSVGQKYGIRYNEQFF. DNA for the CDR3: TGCAGCGTTGGTCAAAAATACGGTATCCGGTACAATGAGCAGTTCTTC.

This chain connects TRBV7-4 to TRBJ2-1, with D hard to call. There are 15 residues in the CDR3. In germline, CDR1 is SGHVT, CDR2 SQSDAQ. Trimming took off 3 bases at V and 0 bases at J, with 9 bases between the two ends. The CDR3 nucleotides read TGTGCCAGCAGCTTTACGCGGAGCTCCTACAATGAGCAGTTCTTC. Translation gives CASSFTRSSYNEQFF.

This clonotype was detected a few times. The chain carries TRBV5-6 and TRBJ2-7; 7 bases map to TRBD1. V lost 2 bases and J lost 2; bases outside the gene matches: 4. The CDR3 totals 14 residues. Per the germline V gene, CDR1 is SGHDT and CDR2 is YYEEEE. CDR3 nucleotide sequence: TGTGCCAGCAGCTTCGGGACAGAACCCTACGAGCAGTACTTC. Protein: CASSFGTEPYEQYF. The full variable domain, its missing parts supplied by reference TRBV5-6 and TRBJ2-7, is DAGVTQSPTHLIKTRGQQVTLRCSPKSGHDTVSWYQQALGQGPQFIFQYYEEEERQRGNFPDRFSGHQFPNYSSELNVNALLLGDSALYLCASSFGTEPYEQYFGPGTRLTVT.

This clonotype was seen ten or more times. V usage is TRBV9 and J usage is TRBJ2-7, with a weak D call TRBD1 (6 bases). The CDR3 contains 14 residues. Looked up from germline, CDR1 is SGDLS and CDR2 is YYNGEE. Trimming left V 3 bases short and J 2 bases short, with 12 bases between. The CDR3 coding sequence is TGTGCCAGCAGCGCCCAGGGACACCCCTACGAGCAGTACTTC. This sequence encodes CASSAQGHPYEQYF.

This clonotype was seen many times. The chain has TRBV29-1 and TRBJ2-1; possibly TRBD2 for D (5 bases). Germline V gene data show CDR1 as SQVTM and CDR2 as ANQGSEA. The CDR3 runs 12 residues. The V end was cut by 4 bases, the J end by 3 bases, with 7 bases between. CDR3 region: CSVVRGYNEQFF. The CDR3 DNA sequence: TGCAGCGTTGTTCGGGGCTACAATGAGCAGTTCTTC.

The V gene is TRBV7-2, the J gene TRBJ2-5, with 13 bases identical to TRBD2. Germline lookup yields CDR1 SGHTA and CDR2 FQGNSA. The trim removed 2 bases at V and 5 bases at J, leaving 17 bases unmatched. This CDR3 region has 20 residues. For the CDR3, the DNA is TGTGCCAGCAGCTTACTTATACTAGCGGGGGGGCACTGGGGATGGGAGACCCAGTACTTC. This encodes CASSLLILAGGHWGWETQYF.

The chain links TRBV12-3 or TRBV12-4 to TRBJ2-5, with TRBD2 as a possible D gene (6 bases). The CDR3 totals 15 residues. Trimming removed 5 bases at V and 5 bases at J, with 18 bases between. CDR3 nucleotides: TGTGCCAGCAGTCCTCGGACTACCGGACGGGAGACCCAGTACTTC. It specifies CASSPRTTGRETQYF.

This clonotype showed up just a few times. V usage is TRBV10-3 and J usage is TRBJ1-2, with D tentatively TRBD1 (5 bases). Trimming stripped 3 bases from V and 4 bases from J, with 18 bases between. Germline CDR1 reads ENHRY; CDR2 reads SYGVKD. This CDR3 contains 16 residues. The CDR3 DNA sequence: TGTGCCATCAGTGACCAAGTAGCGGGGGAGGGCTATGGCTACACCTTC. Its protein is CAISDQVAGEGYGYTF.

By share, this clonotype ranks as medium-sized (0.01 to 0.1%). The J gene is TRBJ2-3, the V gene TRBV24-1, with D perhaps matching TRBD2 (5 bases). Germline V gives CDR1 KGHDR, CDR2 SFDVKD. The CDR3 has 12 amino acids. Trimming took off 9 bases at V and 2 bases at J, with 8 bases between the two ends. CDR3 DNA: TGTGCCACCGGAGACTACACAGATACGCAGTATTTT. Residues: CATGDYTDTQYF.

This rearrangement joins TRBV4-3 to TRBJ2-7; 13 nucleotides line up with TRBD2. V lost 4 bases and J lost 4; bases outside the gene matches: 4. The CDR3 spans 15 residues. Germline V gene data show CDR1 as LGHNA and CDR2 as YSLEER. CDR3 sequence: CASSRLAGGQYEQYF. The CDR3 nucleotides read TGCGCCAGCAGCCGACTAGCGGGAGGTCAGTACGAGCAGTACTTC.

This clonotype was seen ten or more times. Mismatch with germline at one junction end may stem from a read error. The chain recombines TRBV5-6 with TRBJ1-1, with D unclear. CDR3 length equals 15 residues. Germline CDR1 reads SGHDT; CDR2 reads YYEEEE. CDR3: CASPIGSGDNTEVFF. The CDR3 nucleotides read TGTGCCAGCCCCATTGGCTCTGGGGATAACACTGAAGTTTTCTTT.

There are many counts of this clonotype. The chain carries TRBV6-2 or TRBV6-3 and TRBJ2-7, with TRBD2 identical over 10 bases. The ends lost 6 bases at V and 4 bases at J; junction bases unmatched: 6. The CDR3 extends over 14 amino acids. The V gene's germline CDR1 is MNHEY and CDR2 SVGEGT. Written as DNA, the CDR3 is TGTGCCAGCAGCCGCGGGACTAGCGTTTACGAGCAGTACTTC. It translates to CASSRGTSVYEQYF.